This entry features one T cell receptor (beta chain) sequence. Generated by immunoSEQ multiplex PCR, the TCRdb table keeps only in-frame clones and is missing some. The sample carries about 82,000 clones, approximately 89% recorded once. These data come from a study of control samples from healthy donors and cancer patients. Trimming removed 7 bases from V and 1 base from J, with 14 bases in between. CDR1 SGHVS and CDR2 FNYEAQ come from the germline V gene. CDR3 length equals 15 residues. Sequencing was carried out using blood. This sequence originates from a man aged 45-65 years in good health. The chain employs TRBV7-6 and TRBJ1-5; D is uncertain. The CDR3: CASTPGPGSNQPQHF. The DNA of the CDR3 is TGTGCCAGCACCCCTGGCCCCGGCAGCAATCAGCCCCAGCATTTT. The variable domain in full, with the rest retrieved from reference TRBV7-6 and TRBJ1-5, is GAGVSQSPRYKVTKRGQDVALRCDPISGHVSLYWYRQALGQGPEFLTYFNYEAQQDKSGLPNDRFSAERPEGSISTLTIQRTEQRDSAMYRCASTPGPGSNQPQHFGDGTRLSIL.